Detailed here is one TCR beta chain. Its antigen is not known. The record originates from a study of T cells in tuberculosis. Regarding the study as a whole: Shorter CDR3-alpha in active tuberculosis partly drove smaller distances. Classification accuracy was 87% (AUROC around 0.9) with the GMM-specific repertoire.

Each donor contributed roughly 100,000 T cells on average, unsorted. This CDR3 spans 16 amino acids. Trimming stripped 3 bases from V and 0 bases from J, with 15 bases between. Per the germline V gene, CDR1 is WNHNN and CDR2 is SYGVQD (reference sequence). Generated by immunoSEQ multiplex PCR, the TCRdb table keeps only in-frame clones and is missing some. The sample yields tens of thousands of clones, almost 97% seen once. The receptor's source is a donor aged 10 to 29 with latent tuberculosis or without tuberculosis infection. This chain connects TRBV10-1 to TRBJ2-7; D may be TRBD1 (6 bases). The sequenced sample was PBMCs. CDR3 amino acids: CASSDYRDINSYEQYF. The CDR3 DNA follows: TGCGCCAGCAGTGATTACCGGGACATCAACTCCTACGAGCAGTACTTC.